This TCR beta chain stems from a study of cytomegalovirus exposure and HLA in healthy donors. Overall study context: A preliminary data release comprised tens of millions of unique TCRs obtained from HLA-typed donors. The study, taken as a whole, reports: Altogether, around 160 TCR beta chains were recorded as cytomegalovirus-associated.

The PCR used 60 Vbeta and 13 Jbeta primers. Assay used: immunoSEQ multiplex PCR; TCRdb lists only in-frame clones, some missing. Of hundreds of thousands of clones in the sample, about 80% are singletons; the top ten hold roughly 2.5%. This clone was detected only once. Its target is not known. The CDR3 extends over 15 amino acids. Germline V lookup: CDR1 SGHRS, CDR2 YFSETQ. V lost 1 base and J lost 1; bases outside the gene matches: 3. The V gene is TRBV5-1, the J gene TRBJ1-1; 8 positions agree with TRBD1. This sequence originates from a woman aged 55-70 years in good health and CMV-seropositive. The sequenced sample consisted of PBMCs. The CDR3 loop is CASSLTGGENTEAFF. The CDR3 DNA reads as TGCGCCAGCAGCTTGACAGGGGGAGAGAACACTGAAGCTTTCTTT.